This T cell receptor (beta chain) was recorded in a study of graft-versus-host responses after intestinal transplantation. Overall study context: Every transplant recipient was induced with anti-thymocyte globulin, then maintained on tacrolimus and steroids for about 3 years.

The data were produced by immunoSEQ multiplex PCR, yet TCRdb's version contains in-frame clones alone and is incomplete. The sample holds about 29,000 clones; nearly 90% are singletons and the top ten take approximately 10%. Germline V lookup: CDR1 SGHRS, CDR2 YFSETQ. The CDR3 has 15 residues. V shed 5 bases, J shed 5 bases, and the junction held 6 bases outside the gene matches. The receptor was derived from a human patient who received an intestinal transplant, so some T cells may come from the graft donor. This chain joins TRBV5-1 and TRBJ2-1; 11 nucleotides agree with TRBD2. The specimen comprised PBMCs, sampled around 61 weeks after intestinal transplantation. CDR3 nucleotide sequence: TGCGCCAGCAGGATGCTAGCGGGGGGAAACAATGAGCAGTTCTTC. Encoded protein: CASRMLAGGNNEQFF.